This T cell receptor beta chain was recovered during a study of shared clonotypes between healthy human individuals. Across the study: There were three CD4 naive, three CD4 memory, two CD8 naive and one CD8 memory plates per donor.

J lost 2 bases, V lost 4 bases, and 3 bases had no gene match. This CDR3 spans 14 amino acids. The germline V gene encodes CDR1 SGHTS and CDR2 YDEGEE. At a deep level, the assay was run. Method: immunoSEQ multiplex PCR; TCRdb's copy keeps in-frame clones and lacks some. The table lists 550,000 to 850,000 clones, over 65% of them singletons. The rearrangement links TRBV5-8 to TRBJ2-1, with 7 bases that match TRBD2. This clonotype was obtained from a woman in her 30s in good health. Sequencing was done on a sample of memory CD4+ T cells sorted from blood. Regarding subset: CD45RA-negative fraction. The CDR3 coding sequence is TGTGCCAGCAGCCCCGGGACTACCTACAATGAGCAGTTCTTC. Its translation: CASSPGTTYNEQFF.